The sequence of this T cell receptor beta chain was determined in a study of synovial regulatory T cells in juvenile arthritis. Profiling relied on immunoSEQ multiplex PCR, and the TCRdb table lists in-frame clones only, not all of them. The sample data list 7,500 to 10,000 clones. Sequencing used Treg cells from blood. Subset described: remaining (HLA-DR-negative) circulating blood Treg cells. The clonotype originates from a donor between 2 and 29 years old with juvenile idiopathic arthritis.

CDR3 sequence: CASSLTPGNEQFF. The chain links TRBV5-4 to TRBJ2-1; no DNA is available, so the TRBD2 call from TCRdb remains unchecked. CDR1 and CDR2 (germline): SGHNT, YYREEE (reference sequence). CDR3 length: 13 residues. DNA is not recorded here.